These 21 T cell receptor beta chains share one sample of origin, sequenced in a study of T cell clonality in common variable immunodeficiency. The method was immunoSEQ multiplex PCR; TCRdb's version includes in-frame clones alone and lacks a portion of them. There are some 54,000 clones in the sample, none observed a single time. Material: peripheral blood mononuclear cells. The receptors shown here come from a person between 18 and 75 years old in good health.

This clone was seen at least ten times. The CDR3 end falls 3 residues outside the read, so it is completed with the germline J gene. V usage is TRBV19 and J usage is TRBJ2-7; D perhaps matches TRBD2 (6 bases). Trimming pared 3 bases from V and 1 base from J, leaving 13 bases between. The CDR3 extends over 15 amino acids. Germline values: CDR1 LNHDA, CDR2 SQIVND (reference sequence). The CDR3 region is CASSIIGGMSYEQYF. The CDR3 bases that were read are TGTGCCAGTAGTATTATCGGGGGAATGTCCTACGAG.

This clone was seen at least ten times. The missing CDR3 end, 3 residues past where the read stops, is filled in from the germline J gene. The chain links TRBV29-1 to TRBJ1-2; maybe TRBD1 (5 bases). The V end was cut by 1 base, the J end by 4 bases, with 31 bases between. The CDR3 contains 20 residues. Germline values: CDR1 SQVTM, CDR2 ANQGSEA. The CDR3 DNA, read in part, is TGCAGCGTTGAAGTCAGACAGCATATTACAGCTGATTCGGTAGGCTATGGC. Protein product: CSVEVRQHITADSVGYG. In full, the CDR3 reads CSVEVRQHITADSVGYGYTF.

This clone was detected many times. The read finishes 3 residues shy of the CDR3 end, and the germline J gene is used to complete it. The rearrangement joins TRBV19 to TRBJ2-1, with TRBD2 matching over 12 bases. Germline V gene data show CDR1 as LNHDA and CDR2 as SQIVND (reference sequence). The CDR3 runs to 15 residues. The V gene end was trimmed by 4 bases and the J gene end by 3 bases; junction bases not matched to a gene: 1. CDR3 sequence: CASSTTSGGYNEQFF. CDR3 DNA, as far as it was read: TGTGCCAGTAGTACGACTAGCGGGGGCTACAATGAG.

This clone was recorded at least ten times. The missing CDR3 end, 3 residues past where the read stops, is filled in from the germline J gene. The chain couples TRBV19 to TRBJ2-7; maybe TRBD2 (5 bases). The CDR3 length is 16 residues. V was shortened by 3 bases and J by 0 bases, with 15 bases between the two germline ends. The germline gives CDR1 LNHDA, CDR2 SQIVND (reference sequence). The CDR3 loop is CASSMSSTIYSYEQYF. CDR3 DNA (partial): TGTGCCAGTAGTATGTCTAGCACCATATACTCCTACGAG. The full variable domain, completed using reference TRBV19 and TRBJ2-7, is DGGITQSPKYLFRKEGQNVTLSCEQNLNHDAMYWYRQDPGQGLRLIYYSQIVNDFQKGDIAEGYSVSREKKESFPLTVTSAQKNPTAFYLCASSMSSTIYSYEQYFGPGTRLTVT.

For this clone: Read data end 3 residues before the CDR3 end; the end is taken from the germline J gene. This chain joins TRBV6-2 or TRBV6-3 and TRBJ2-3; TRBD2 matches at 13 bases. The V gene's germline CDR1 is MNHEY and CDR2 SVGEGT. V shed 6 bases, J shed 5 bases, and the junction held 5 bases outside the gene matches. CDR3 length: 15 residues. The CDR3 bases that were read are TGTGCCAGCAGGCGGACTAGCGGGAGTGAAGATACG. Translation gives CASRRTSGSEDT. In full, the CDR3 reads CASRRTSGSEDTQYF.

This clone was observed at least ten times. Read sequence stops 3 residues before the CDR3 end, and the germline J gene provides the missing end. The chain couples TRBV7-2 to TRBJ1-2, with unresolved D. This CDR3 region has 14 residues. The germline gives CDR1 SGHTA, CDR2 FQGNSA. The ends were cut back, 5 bases at V and 0 bases at J, with 10 bases in the middle. The CDR3 DNA, read in part, is TGTGCCAGCAGCGGCCCCGGGTCTAACTATGGC. Translated, it gives CASSGPGSNYG. The complete CDR3 protein is CASSGPGSNYGYTF.

This clone has a count of ten or more. With the read ending 3 residues before the CDR3 end, the germline J gene is used to fill in that end. The rearrangement links TRBV7-3 to TRBJ2-1, with 9 nucleotides matching TRBD1. From germline, CDR1 is SGHTA and CDR2 FQGTGA. The junction had 1 base not matched to a gene; V was cut back by 4 bases and J by 0 bases. The length of the CDR3 is 15 residues. The CDR3 DNA, read in part, is TGTGCCAGCAGCTGGGGACAGGGCTCCTACAATGAG. The encoded protein is CASSWGQGSYNE. The CDR3 reads in full as CASSWGQGSYNEQFF.

This clone was picked up many times. The read ends 3 residues before the CDR3 terminus; that terminus is restored from the germline J gene. This sequence joins TRBV7-3 and TRBJ2-6; TRBD2 agrees at 7 bases. CDR1 is SGHTA and CDR2 is FQGTGA in the germline V gene. Germline trimming cut 5 bases from V and 2 bases from J; bases unmatched to any gene: 3. The CDR3 runs 15 residues. CDR3 DNA (partial): TGTGCCAGCAGCCACCGGGGGGCTGGGGCCAACGTC. Translation: CASSHRGAGANV. The full-length CDR3 reads as CASSHRGAGANVLTF.

As to this clone: The CDR3 is cut off 3 residues early in the read; its end comes from the germline J gene. The rearrangement uses TRBV6-1 and TRBJ1-2; a possible D gene is TRBD1 (6 bases). The V gene's germline CDR1 is MNHNS and CDR2 SASEGT. The CDR3 is 15 residues long. Here the CDR3 reads CASSEASGGADTYTF. The sequenced part of the CDR3 DNA is TGTGCCAGCAGTGAAGCTAGCGGGGGGGCAGATACC.

In this sample, this clone turned up many times. The read comes to an end 3 residues before the CDR3 does, leaving the germline J gene to fill in the end. V and J are TRBV7-3 and TRBJ2-3, with D possibly being TRBD2 (6 bases). The V gene lost 4 bases and the J gene lost 3 bases, with 14 bases spanning the gap. Germline V gene data show CDR1 as SGHTA and CDR2 as FQGTGA. This CDR3 has 15 residues. The CDR3 spells CASSYSGTGTDTQYF. Incomplete CDR3 DNA: TGTGCCAGCAGCTACTCCGGGACTGGGACAGATACG.

There are many counts of this clone. Sequencing ends 3 residues short of the CDR3 end; the germline J gene provides the rest. The chain recombines TRBV5-1 with TRBJ1-2; no clear D. Germline loops: CDR1 SGHRS, CDR2 YFSETQ. V lost 0 bases and J lost 6, with 15 bases in between. The CDR3 has 15 amino acids. The CDR3 sequence is CASSLELWAWDGYTF. The sequenced part of the CDR3 DNA is TGCGCCAGCAGCTTGGAATTATGGGCTTGGGATGGC.

For this clone: The CDR3 end falls 3 residues outside the read, so it is completed with the germline J gene. V gene TRBV7-8 combines with J gene TRBJ1-4, with a tentative D call TRBD1 (5 bases). From germline, CDR1 is SGHVS and CDR2 FQNEAQ. The CDR3 consists of 15 residues. The CDR3 protein is CASSLSWGGANVLFF. CDR3 bases read: TGTGCCAGCAGCTTATCTTGGGGTGGGGCCAACGTA.

This clone occurred many times. The CDR3 end is not reached by the read, which stops 3 residues before it; the germline J gene fills it in. The rearrangement joins TRBV19 to TRBJ2-7; TRBD1 matches 9 bases. The CDR3 runs to 13 residues. V lost 7 bases to trimming and J lost 6 bases; unmatched junction nucleotides: 7. In germline, CDR1 is LNHDA, CDR2 SQIVND (reference sequence). The covered CDR3 bases are TGTGCCAGTACCGTCACAGGGGGCGGCGAG. Translated, it gives CASTVTGGGE. The entire CDR3 is CASTVTGGGEQYF.

This clone was observed a few times. The CDR3 extends 3 residues past the end of the read, so its final part is completed from the germline J gene. The chain uses TRBV5-1 and TRBJ2-3, with a weak D call TRBD1 (6 bases). Germline V gives CDR1 SGHRS, CDR2 YFSETQ. The CDR3 consists of 16 residues. The part of the CDR3 DNA that was read is TGCGCCAGCAACCCGTCGACAGGAGCGTACCAAGAGACG. It translates to CASNPSTGAYQET. The whole CDR3 protein reads CASNPSTGAYQETQYF.

This clone has at least ten counts. The sequenced fragment ends 3 residues before the CDR3 boundary, so the rest is inferred from the germline J gene. This chain connects TRBV5-4 to TRBJ2-1, with D tentatively TRBD1 (7 bases). CDR1 and CDR2 (germline): SGHNT, YYREEE (reference sequence). Trimming removed 0 bases at V and 4 bases at J, with 11 bases between. The CDR3 has 15 amino acids. The DNA read from the CDR3 is TGTGCCAGCAGCTTGGCCGCGGGACAGTACAATGAG. This gives the protein CASSLAAGQYNE. The whole CDR3 reads CASSLAAGQYNEQFF.

This clone was found many times. The read ends 3 residues before the CDR3 terminus; that terminus is restored from the germline J gene. The V gene is TRBV20-1, the J gene TRBJ1-6; 8 nucleotides align to TRBD1. Trimming took 6 bases from V and 3 from J; bases not matched to a gene: 13. In germline, CDR1 is DFQATT, CDR2 SNEGSKA (reference sequence). The CDR3 has 17 amino acids. The DNA read from the CDR3 is TGCAGTGCGCCCGGACAGGGAAGTTTACACTATAATTCACCC. Amino acids: CSAPGQGSLHYNSP. The CDR3 as a whole reads CSAPGQGSLHYNSPLHF.

This clone was observed many times. Sequencing ends 3 residues short of the CDR3 end; the germline J gene provides the rest. The chain joins TRBV5-1 to TRBJ1-4, with 7 nucleotides matching TRBD1. Germline CDR1 and CDR2: SGHRS and YFSETQ. V lost 5 bases, J lost 7 bases, and 11 bases stayed unmatched. The CDR3 is 15 residues long. CDR3: CASRAHRGIREKLFF. CDR3 DNA (partial): TGCGCCAGCAGGGCCCACAGGGGCATCCGTGAAAAA.

This clone was found many times. Coverage ceases 3 residues before the CDR3 finishes, and the germline J gene fills in the end. The rearrangement uses TRBV20-1 and TRBJ2-2; 7 bases map to TRBD1. Germline CDR1 is DFQATT and CDR2 is SNEGSKA (reference sequence). J lost 5 bases, V lost 2 bases, and 8 bases had no gene match. This CDR3 contains 15 residues. CDR3 sequence reads: CSARSPTTGTGELFF. The CDR3 DNA, read in part, is TGCAGTGCTAGATCCCCCACGACAGGGACCGGGGAG.

A few counts support this clone. Coverage ceases 3 residues before the CDR3 finishes, and the germline J gene fills in the end. The rearrangement joins TRBV6-4 to TRBJ2-5, with 9 bases identical to TRBD2. Germline V gene data show CDR1 as MRHNA and CDR2 as SNTAGT. The CDR3 loop spans 17 amino acids. Trimming cost V 2 bases and J 1 base; bases outside gene matches: 8. CDR3 in amino acids: CASSDHQAGGFQETQYF. CDR3 bases read: TGTGCCAGCAGTGACCATCAAGCGGGGGGCTTCCAAGAGACC.

This clone was recorded a few times. The CDR3 is cut off 3 residues early in the read; its end comes from the germline J gene. The V and J genes are TRBV7-2 and TRBJ2-7; D not certain. Germline V lookup: CDR1 SGHTA, CDR2 FQGNSA. The CDR3 runs 13 residues. V was cut by 3 bases and J by 3 bases, with 9 bases left in between. The sequenced CDR3 bases are TGTGCCAGCAGCTTTACAGAGATCTACGAG. Protein product: CASSFTEIYE. In full, the CDR3 is CASSFTEIYEQYF. Looking up the rest from reference TRBV7-2 and TRBJ2-7 gives the full variable domain: GAGVSQSPSNKVTEKGKDVELRCDPISGHTALYWYRQSLGQGLEFLIYFQGNSAPDKSGLPSDRFSAERTGGSVSTLTIQRTQQEDSAVYLCASSFTEIYEQYFGPGTRLTVT.

This clone has at least ten counts. The read finishes 3 residues shy of the CDR3 end, and the germline J gene is used to complete it. This chain joins TRBV7-2 and TRBJ2-5; D gene ambiguous. This CDR3 is built from 13 residues. Per the germline V gene, CDR1 is SGHTA and CDR2 is FQGNSA. The V end was cut by 5 bases, the J end by 2 bases, with 9 bases between. CDR3 loop: CASSVQFQETQYF. CDR3 bases read: TGTGCCAGCAGCGTACAATTTCAAGAGACC.